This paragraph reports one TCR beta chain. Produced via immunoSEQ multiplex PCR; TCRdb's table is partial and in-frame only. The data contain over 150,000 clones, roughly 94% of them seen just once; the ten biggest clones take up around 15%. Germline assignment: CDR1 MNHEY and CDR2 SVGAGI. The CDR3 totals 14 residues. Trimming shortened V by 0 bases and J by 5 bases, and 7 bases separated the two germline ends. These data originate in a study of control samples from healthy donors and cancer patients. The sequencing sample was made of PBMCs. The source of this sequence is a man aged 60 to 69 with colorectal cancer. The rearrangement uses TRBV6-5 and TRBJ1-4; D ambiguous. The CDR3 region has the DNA TGTGCCAGCAGTTACTCGAGCAGGAATGAAAAACTGTTTTTT. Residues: CASSYSSRNEKLFF.